The text below deals with one T cell receptor beta chain. These data are taken from a study of blood T cell repertoires in COVID-19. Whole-study context: Spain, Italy and the United States supplied samples that represented acute and convalescent COVID-19. T cells, B-cell-depleted T cells, or PBMCs provided the cDNA or gDNA that served as material.

TCRdb's copy holds only in-frame clones and misses some; the assay was immunoSEQ multiplex PCR. The sample contains approximately 190,000 clones, around 83% of which appear only once. The cohort comprised adults aged about 18 to 90 years residing in about 25 US areas. The ends lost 0 bases at V and 0 bases at J; junction bases unmatched: 9. The length of the CDR3 is 18 residues. CDR1 and CDR2 (germline): KGHDR, SFDVKD. The origin of this receptor is a middle-aged woman in a cohort exposed to, infected with or recovered from COVID-19 (not recorded which). The source material was PBMCs or T cells enriched from blood (not recorded which). The V call is TRBV24-1, the J call TRBJ2-7; 8 bases are shared with TRBD1. The CDR3 region is CATSDLVSGGPSSYEQYF. The CDR3 nucleotides are TGTGCCACCAGTGATTTGGTTTCAGGGGGCCCTAGCTCCTACGAGCAGTACTTC.